These 18 T cell receptor beta chains share one sample of origin, sequenced in a study of vaccination and CD4 T cells after COVID-19. Stated treatment: roughly nine-day PBMC culture with coronavirus spike peptide pools or control peptides (ViraFEST assay). The antigens these receptors bind are not known. Cultured CD4+ T cells had their DNA profiled by the Oncomine TCR Beta short-read assay. MiXCR, applied by TCRdb to the PCR reads, yields one record per CDR3 protein. The sample shows about 15,000 distinct CDR3 sequences, roughly 73% of them seen only once. The specimen sequenced was CD4+ T cells from blood, cultured in vitro. Receptors originate from a human donor who had recovered from COVID-19.

The J gene is TRBJ2-3, the V gene TRBV27; no clear D. V lost 3 bases and J lost 0, with 10 bases in between. Germline CDR1 is MNHEY and CDR2 is SMNVEV (reference sequence). This CDR3 has 15 amino acids. The CDR3 DNA follows: TGTGCCAGCAGTTTGGTGGGCTTCAGCACAGATACGCAGTATTTT. As protein: CASSLVGFSTDTQYF.

The chain carries TRBV28 and TRBJ1-1, with TRBD1 identical over 11 bases. Looked up from germline, CDR1 is MDHEN and CDR2 is SYDVKM. V lost 6 bases and J lost 3; bases outside the gene matches: 3. This CDR3 comprises 14 residues. The CDR3 DNA is TGTGCCAGCAGATTGGACAGGGGGCACACTGAAGCTTTCTTT. This translates into CASRLDRGHTEAFF.

This clonotype came up a few times. For the CDR3, the DNA is TGCAGTGCTAGAGCGACAGGGAGCGGCTACACCTTC. Its translation: CSARATGSGYTF. This sequence joins TRBV20-1 and TRBJ1-2; the match to TRBD1 covers 7 bases. Trimming took 1 base from V and 8 from J; bases not matched to a gene: 4. Germline V gene lookup returns CDR1 DFQATT and CDR2 SNEGSKA (reference sequence). CDR3 length: 12 amino acids.

The rearrangement joins TRBV7-2 to TRBJ1-1; TRBD1 agrees at 7 bases. J lost 4 bases, V lost 6 bases, and 8 bases had no gene match. CDR1 and CDR2 from the germline V gene are SGHTA and FQGNSA. This CDR3 has 14 residues. This CDR3 is CASRGGRVSTEAFF. The CDR3 DNA follows: TGTGCCAGCAGAGGGGGCAGGGTTAGCACTGAAGCTTTCTTT.

The chain joins TRBV28 to TRBJ2-7, with D possibly matching TRBD2 (8 bases). There are 15 residues in the CDR3. CDR1 MDHEN and CDR2 SYDVKM come from the germline V gene. The V and J ends lost 5 bases and 1 base respectively, with 15 bases between them. CDR3 DNA: TGTGCCAGCAGTATTAGCGGGACAGCATCCTACGAGCAGTACTTC. It translates to CASSISGTASYEQYF.

This chain uses TRBV2 with TRBJ1-6, with unresolved D. V lost 7 bases, J lost 5 bases, and 9 bases lay in between. Germline V gene sequence: CDR1 SNHLY, CDR2 FYNNEI. The CDR3 is made up of 13 amino acids. DNA of the CDR3: TGTGCCAGCACAACAGATAATAATTCACCCCTCCACTTT. The encoded protein is CASTTDNNSPLHF.

This sequence joins TRBV19 and TRBJ2-4, with 9 bases aligning to TRBD2. The germline gives CDR1 LNHDA, CDR2 SQIVND (reference sequence). The CDR3 covers 17 residues. V trimming: 4 bases; J trimming: 11 bases; junction bases outside the gene matches: 18. As DNA, the CDR3 is TGTGCCAGTAGTAATGTGGGGACTAGCCCTACCCAGGTCCTTCAGTACTTC. It encodes CASSNVGTSPTQVLQYF.

The chain uses TRBV6-1 and TRBJ1-5, with D perhaps matching TRBD1 (5 bases). V lost 8 bases and J 2 bases, leaving 13 bases between the germline ends. The CDR3 runs 14 residues. In germline, CDR1 is MNHNS, CDR2 SASEGT. CDR3 region: CASQKSGRNQPQHF. The DNA for the CDR3 is TGTGCCAGCCAGAAGTCAGGGCGCAATCAGCCCCAGCATTTT.

The chain uses TRBV18 and TRBJ1-2; 9 bases fit TRBD1. With V trimmed by 1 base and J by 4 bases, 7 bases remained unmatched. CDR1 is KGHSH and CDR2 is LQKENI in the germline V gene. This CDR3 region has 16 residues. The CDR3 DNA is TGTGCCAGCTCACCACTATCAGGGGACAGGGCCTATGGCTACACCTTC. Translation gives CASSPLSGDRAYGYTF.

The gene calls are TRBV7-9 and TRBJ2-1; TRBD2 matches 11 bases. V shed 5 bases and J 3 bases; nucleotides not matched to a gene: 12. The CDR3 length is 18 residues. In germline, CDR1 is SEHNR, CDR2 FQNEAQ (reference sequence). The CDR3 loop reads CASSRLVAGGPSYNEQFF. The CDR3, as DNA: TGTGCCAGCAGCCGGCTTGTAGCGGGAGGGCCCAGCTACAATGAGCAGTTCTTC. Supplemented by reference TRBV7-9 and TRBJ2-1, the full variable domain reads DTGVSQNPRHKITKRGQNVTFRCDPISEHNRLYWYRQTLGQGPEFLTYFQNEAQLEKSRLLSDRFSAERPKGSFSTLEIQRTEQGDSAMYLCASSRLVAGGPSYNEQFFGPGTRLTVL.

This chain links TRBV19 with TRBJ1-2; TRBD1 matches 10 bases. The CDR3 sequence is 13 residues long. Trimming cost V 10 bases and J 8 bases; bases outside gene matches: 10. Germline V gene sequence: CDR1 LNHDA, CDR2 SQIVND (reference sequence). Written as DNA, the CDR3 is TGTGCCACAAAGCCGACAGGGGGCTTGGGCTACACCTTC. Its translation: CATKPTGGLGYTF.

This clonotype was detected only a few times. V and J are TRBV7-2 and TRBJ2-2, with 8 bases fitting TRBD2. Germline V CDR1 and CDR2: SGHTA, FQGNSA. The CDR3 covers 15 residues. V dropped 1 base and J dropped 6; count of bases not matched to a gene: 4. For the CDR3, the DNA is TGTGCCAGCAGCTTAGTTCCGGGAGGGGCCGGGGAGCTGTTTTTT. The encoded protein is CASSLVPGGAGELFF.

V and J are TRBV7-9 and TRBJ1-5; D is possibly TRBD1 (6 bases). The germline V and J ends were trimmed by 2 bases and 4 bases, with 12 bases remaining between them. This CDR3 spans 15 amino acids. Per germline, CDR1 SEHNR and CDR2 FQNEAQ (reference sequence). CDR3 region: CASSLSGDKNQPQHF. As DNA, the CDR3 is TGTGCCAGCAGCTTAAGCGGGGACAAAAATCAGCCCCAGCATTTT. Full variable domain (remainder filled in from reference TRBV7-9 and TRBJ1-5): DTGVSQNPRHKITKRGQNVTFRCDPISEHNRLYWYRQTLGQGPEFLTYFQNEAQLEKSRLLSDRFSAERPKGSFSTLEIQRTEQGDSAMYLCASSLSGDKNQPQHFGDGTRLSIL.

This clonotype was counted a single time. The rearrangement joins TRBV12-3 or TRBV12-4 to TRBJ2-7, with 12 bases that match TRBD2. The CDR3 contains 14 residues. J gave up 6 bases and V 5 bases, and 5 bases lay outside the gene matches. The CDR3 DNA reads TGTGCCAGCAGTCCTAGCGGGAGGGCCTTCGAGCAGTACTTC. Protein product: CASSPSGRAFEQYF.

This clonotype has a handful of counts. V usage is TRBV19 and J usage is TRBJ1-3, with D possibly matching TRBD1 (5 bases). The length of the CDR3 is 15 residues. The V end lost 3 bases, the J end lost 4 bases, and 13 bases lay between the germline ends. The germline V gene encodes CDR1 LNHDA and CDR2 SQIVND (reference sequence). CDR3 sequence reads: CASSIGDSRGNTIYF. In DNA form, the CDR3 reads TGTGCCAGTAGTATTGGTGACAGTAGAGGAAACACCATATATTTT.

This chain uses TRBV24-1 with TRBJ2-2; 7 bases align to TRBD1. Germline CDR1 and CDR2: KGHDR and SFDVKD. This CDR3 spans 15 amino acids. V lost 0 bases, J lost 5 bases, and 2 bases stayed unmatched. The CDR3 is CATSDLDRATGELFF. CDR3 sequence (DNA): TGTGCCACCAGTGATTTGGACAGGGCAACCGGGGAGCTGTTTTTT.

This chain joins TRBV20-1 and TRBJ2-3; 12 bases align to TRBD2. V was clipped by 3 bases and J by 7 bases; unmatched bases: 8. CDR1 is DFQATT, CDR2 SNEGSKA, per germline (reference sequence). This CDR3 comprises 15 residues. The CDR3 DNA sequence: TGCAGTGCTAGGACCCTAGCGGGAGGGCCTAATACGCAGTATTTT. Protein: CSARTLAGGPNTQYF.

This clonotype has a handful of counts. This chain connects TRBV12-3 or TRBV12-4 to TRBJ1-5, with D maybe TRBD1 (5 bases). The CDR3 loop spans 15 amino acids. V dropped 3 bases and J dropped 7 bases, with 16 bases sitting between them. CDR3 coding DNA: TGTGCCAGCAGTTTGCGGGACGGGCTTGAGCAGCCCCAGCATTTT. Translation: CASSLRDGLEQPQHF.